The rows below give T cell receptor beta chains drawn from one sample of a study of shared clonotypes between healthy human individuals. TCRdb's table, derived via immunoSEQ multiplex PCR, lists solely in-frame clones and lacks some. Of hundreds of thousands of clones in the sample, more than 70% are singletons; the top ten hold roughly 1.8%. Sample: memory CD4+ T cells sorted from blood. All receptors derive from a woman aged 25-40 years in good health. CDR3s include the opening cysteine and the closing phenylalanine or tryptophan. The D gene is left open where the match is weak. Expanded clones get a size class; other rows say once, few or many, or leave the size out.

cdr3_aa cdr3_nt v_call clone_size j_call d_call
CASSSQTSGSSGELFF TGTGCCAGCAGCTCTCAGACTAGCGGGAGTTCCGGGGAGCTGTTTTTT TRBV7-6 NA TRBJ2-2 TRBD2
CATSRDKGQGLGGELFF TGTGCCACCAGCAGAGATAAGGGACAGGGGTTAGGCGGGGAGCTGTTTTTT TRBV15 many TRBJ2-2 TRBD1
CASSEHGRAHTGELFF TGTGCCAGCAGTGAACACGGGAGGGCCCACACCGGGGAGCTGTTTTTT TRBV6-4 few TRBJ2-2 TRBD2
CSVVTNSYEQYF TGCAGCGTTGTGACTAACTCCTACGAGCAGTACTTC TRBV29-1 NA TRBJ2-7 NA
CASSLASGRAYEQYF TGTGCCAGCAGCTTGGCCAGCGGGAGGGCCTACGAGCAGTACTTC TRBV5-6 many TRBJ2-7 TRBD2
CASSVGTSGNVWNEQFF TGTGCCAGCAGTGTAGGGACTAGCGGGAATGTTTGGAATGAGCAGTTCTTC TRBV25-1 NA TRBJ2-1 TRBD2
CASSLMVNTEAFF TGTGCCAGCAGTTTAATGGTGAACACTGAAGCTTTCTTT TRBV27 NA TRBJ1-1 NA
CASTKGDRNNEQFF TGTGCCAGCACCAAGGGGGACAGGAACAATGAGCAGTTCTTC TRBV28 NA TRBJ2-1 TRBD1
CASRPLASTDTQYF TGCGCCAGCAGGCCACTAGCTAGCACAGATACGCAGTATTTT TRBV5-1 once TRBJ2-3 NA
CASSPPGTGAGNTIYF TGTGCCAGCTCACCCCCTGGGACAGGGGCTGGAAACACCATATATTTT TRBV18 NA TRBJ1-3 TRBD1
CASTPRAGVTDTQYF TGTGCCAGTACCCCCCGAGCCGGGGTCACAGATACGCAGTATTTT TRBV19 NA TRBJ2-3 NA
CASSSKGVMLTEAFF TGTGCCAGCAGTTCGAAGGGGGTCATGTTGACTGAAGCTTTCTTT TRBV28 NA TRBJ1-1 NA
CASSSYRGGTGELFF TGTGCCAGCAGCTCGTACAGGGGCGGCACCGGGGAGCTGTTTTTT TRBV7-2 NA TRBJ2-2 TRBD1
CASSRTGNSNQPQHF TGTGCCAGCTCAAGGACAGGTAATAGCAATCAGCCCCAGCATTTT TRBV18 NA TRBJ1-5 TRBD1
CASSDDRVYEQFF TGTGCCAGCAGTGACGACAGGGTATACGAGCAGTTCTTC TRBV6-1 NA TRBJ2-1 TRBD1
CASRPQGLNTEAFF TGTGCCAGCAGACCACAGGGCTTGAACACTGAAGCTTTCTTT TRBV7-9 NA TRBJ1-1 NA
CASAGMSSYEQYF TGTGCCAGTGCGGGCATGTCCTCCTACGAGCAGTACTTC TRBV19 few TRBJ2-7 NA
CASSPGLAGVSEQYF TGTGCCAGCAGCCCCGGACTAGCGGGAGTGAGTGAGCAGTACTTC TRBV9 NA TRBJ2-7 TRBD2
CASSLDFGETQYF TGTGCCAGCAGCTTAGACTTTGGGGAGACCCAGTACTTC TRBV7-6 NA TRBJ2-5 NA
CASSLVGTSDYGYTF TGCGCCAGCAGCTTGGTCGGGACGTCGGACTATGGCTACACCTTC TRBV5-1 NA TRBJ1-2 NA
CAILTSGENTDTQYF TGTGCCATTCTTACTAGCGGGGAAAACACAGATACGCAGTATTTT TRBV27 few TRBJ2-3 TRBD2
CAIKGSPATEAFF TGTGCCATCAAAGGCTCCCCTGCGACTGAAGCTTTCTTT TRBV6-1 NA TRBJ1-1 NA
CASSRGDTQYF TGTGCCAGCAGTCGGGGGGATACGCAGTATTTT TRBV28 NA TRBJ2-3 NA
CASSQSGPDTQYF TGTGCCAGCAGCCAATCGGGCCCAGATACGCAGTATTTT TRBV16 NA TRBJ2-3 NA
CASSPPIAEETQYF TGTGCCAGCTCACCACCTATAGCGGAAGAGACCCAGTACTTC TRBV18 NA TRBJ2-5 NA
CASRLIAGGPTYEQYF TGTGCCAGCAGACTAATAGCGGGAGGGCCAACCTACGAGCAGTACTTC TRBV28 few TRBJ2-7 TRBD2
CATSRDPLAGGYTF TGTGCCACCAGCAGAGATCCACTTGCGGGAGGCTACACCTTC TRBV15 NA TRBJ1-2 NA
CASRGQGGEKLFF TGTGCCAGCAGGGGGCAGGGAGGTGAAAAACTGTTTTTT TRBV6-1 NA TRBJ1-4 NA